The 2 T cell receptor beta chains presented below share a single source sample, sequenced in a study of cytomegalovirus exposure and HLA in healthy donors. The PCR contained 60 Vbeta and 13 Jbeta primers. The assay was immunoSEQ multiplex PCR, and TCRdb's table has in-frame clones only and misses some. The repertoire includes fewer than 250,000 clones, 80% to 90% of them detected once, and 2.9% sits in the top ten. Sequencing was carried out using PBMCs. These TCRs come from a man aged 30-40 years in good health and CMV-seronegative.

The gene calls are TRBV7-9 and TRBJ1-1; tentative D call: TRBD1 (6 bases). CDR3 length: 16 amino acids. From germline, CDR1 is SEHNR and CDR2 FQNEAQ (reference sequence). With 5 bases removed from V and 5 bases from J, the gap between germline ends came to 21 bases. CDR3 coding DNA: TGTGCCAGCAGCATAACAGACAGGCCACTAGGGACTGAAGCTTTCTTT. Amino acids: CASSITDRPLGTEAFF.

This clone was counted a single time. V usage is TRBV2 and J usage is TRBJ2-1; possibly TRBD2 for D (7 bases). Looked up from germline, CDR1 is SNHLY and CDR2 is FYNNEI. This CDR3 is 16 amino acids long. V lost 2 bases, J lost 5 bases, and 16 bases lay in between. Written as DNA, the CDR3 is TGTGCCAGCAGTGAATTCCAGGGGACTATGGACAATGAGCAGTTCTTC. This gives the protein CASSEFQGTMDNEQFF.